One T cell receptor beta chain is described in this entry. Its cognate antigen is unknown. Trimming took off 4 bases at V and 0 bases at J, with 14 bases between the two ends. From germline, CDR1 is SGHRS and CDR2 YFSETQ. The CDR3 consists of 16 residues. This record belongs to a study of shared clonotypes between healthy human individuals. About the study: Each donor contributed plates that comprised three CD4 naive, three CD4 memory, two CD8 naive and one CD8 memory.

Repertoires were generated with immunoSEQ multiplex PCR, while TCRdb's copy carries only in-frame clones and drops some. This sample has 2 million to 2.5 million clones, with more than 85% found just once. The study, taken as a whole, reports: Clonotype sharing across donors was expected to vary with sequencing depth.

The sample consisted of naive CD4+ T cells from PBMCs. Subset specified: CD45RA+ positively selected. V and J are TRBV5-1 and TRBJ1-3; D unclear. The sequence derives from a man younger than 35 in good health. Some clones in this sample may be carry-over from other donors' samples. The CDR3 protein is CASSPTSTYSGNTIYF. The CDR3 DNA follows: TGCGCCAGCAGCCCGACAAGCACTTACTCTGGAAACACCATATATTTT.